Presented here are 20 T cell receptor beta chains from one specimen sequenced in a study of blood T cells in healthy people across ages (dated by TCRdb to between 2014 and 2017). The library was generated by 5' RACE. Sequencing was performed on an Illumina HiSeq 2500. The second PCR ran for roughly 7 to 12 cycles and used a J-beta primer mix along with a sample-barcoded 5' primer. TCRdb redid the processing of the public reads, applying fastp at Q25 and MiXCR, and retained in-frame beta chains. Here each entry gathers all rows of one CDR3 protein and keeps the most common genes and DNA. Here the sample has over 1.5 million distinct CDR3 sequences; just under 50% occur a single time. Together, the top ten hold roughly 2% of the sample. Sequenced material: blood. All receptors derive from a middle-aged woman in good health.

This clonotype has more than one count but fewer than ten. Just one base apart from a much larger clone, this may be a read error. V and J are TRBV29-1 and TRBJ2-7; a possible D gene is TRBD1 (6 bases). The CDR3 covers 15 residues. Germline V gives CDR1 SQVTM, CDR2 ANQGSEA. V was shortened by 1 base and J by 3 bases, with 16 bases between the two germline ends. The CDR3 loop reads CSVEALDSQNYEQYF. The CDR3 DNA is TGCAGCGTTGAAGCCCTGGACAGTCAGAACTACGAGCAGTACTTC.

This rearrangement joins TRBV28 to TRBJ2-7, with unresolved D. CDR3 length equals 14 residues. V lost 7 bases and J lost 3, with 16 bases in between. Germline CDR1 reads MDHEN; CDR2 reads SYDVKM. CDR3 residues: CASTLSGPVYEQYF. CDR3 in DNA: TGTGCCAGCACCCTAAGTGGCCCAGTCTACGAGCAGTACTTC.

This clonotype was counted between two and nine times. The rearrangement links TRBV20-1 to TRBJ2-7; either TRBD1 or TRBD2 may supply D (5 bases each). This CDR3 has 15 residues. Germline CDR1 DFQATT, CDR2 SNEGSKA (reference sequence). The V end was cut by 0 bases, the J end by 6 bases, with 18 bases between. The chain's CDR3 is CSARDQWGFDREQYF. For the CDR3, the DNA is TGCAGTGCTAGAGATCAGTGGGGGTTTGATCGCGAGCAGTACTTC.

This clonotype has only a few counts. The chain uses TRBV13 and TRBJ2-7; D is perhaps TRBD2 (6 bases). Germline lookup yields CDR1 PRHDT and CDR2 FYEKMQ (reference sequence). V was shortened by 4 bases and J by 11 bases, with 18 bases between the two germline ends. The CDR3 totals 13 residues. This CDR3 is CASSSHGGSGEYF. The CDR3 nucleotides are TGTGCCAGCAGCTCTCACGGGGGTTCCGGGGAGTACTTC. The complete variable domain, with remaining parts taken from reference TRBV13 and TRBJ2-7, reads AAGVIQSPRHLIKEKRETATLKCYPIPRHDTVYWYQQGPGQDPQFLISFYEKMQSDKGSIPDRFSAQQFSDYHSELNMSSLELGDSALYFCASSSHGGSGEYFGPGTRLTVT.

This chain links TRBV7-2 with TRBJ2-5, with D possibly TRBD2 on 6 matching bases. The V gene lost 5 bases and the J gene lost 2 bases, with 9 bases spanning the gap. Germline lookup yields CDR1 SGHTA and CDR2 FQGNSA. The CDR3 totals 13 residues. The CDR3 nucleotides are TGTGCCAGCAGCGGGACTCATCAAGAGACCCAGTACTTC. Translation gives CASSGTHQETQYF.

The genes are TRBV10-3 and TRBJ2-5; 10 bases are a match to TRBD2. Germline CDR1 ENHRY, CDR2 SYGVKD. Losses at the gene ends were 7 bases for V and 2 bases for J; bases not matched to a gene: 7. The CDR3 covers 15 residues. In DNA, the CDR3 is TGTGCCATCAAGGGTAGCGGGGGGACACAAGAGACCCAGTACTTC. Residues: CAIKGSGGTQETQYF.

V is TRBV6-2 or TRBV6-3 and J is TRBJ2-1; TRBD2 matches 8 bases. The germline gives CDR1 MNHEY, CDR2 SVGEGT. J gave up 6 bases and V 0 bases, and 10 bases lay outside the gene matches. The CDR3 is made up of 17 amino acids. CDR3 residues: CASSYSIGGLAGNEQFF. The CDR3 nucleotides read TGTGCCAGCAGTTACTCGATAGGTGGGCTAGCGGGCAATGAGCAGTTCTTC.

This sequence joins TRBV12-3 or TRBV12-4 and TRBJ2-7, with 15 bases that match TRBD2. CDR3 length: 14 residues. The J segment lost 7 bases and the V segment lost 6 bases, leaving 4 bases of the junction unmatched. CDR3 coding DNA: TGTGCCAGCAGCACAGGGACTAGCGGGGGGGAGCAGTACTTC. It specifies CASSTGTSGGEQYF.

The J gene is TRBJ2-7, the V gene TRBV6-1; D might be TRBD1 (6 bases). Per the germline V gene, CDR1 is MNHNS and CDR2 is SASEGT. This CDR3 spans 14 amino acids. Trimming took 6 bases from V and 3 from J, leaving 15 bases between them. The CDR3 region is CASRPRDTYYEQYF. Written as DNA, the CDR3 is TGTGCCAGCAGGCCCCGGGACACATACTACGAGCAGTACTTC.

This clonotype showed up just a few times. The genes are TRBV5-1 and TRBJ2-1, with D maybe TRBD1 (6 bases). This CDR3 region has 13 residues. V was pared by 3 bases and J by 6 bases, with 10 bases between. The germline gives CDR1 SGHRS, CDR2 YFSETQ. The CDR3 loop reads CASSSTGINEQFF. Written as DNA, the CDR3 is TGCGCCAGCAGCTCGACAGGCATCAATGAGCAGTTCTTC.

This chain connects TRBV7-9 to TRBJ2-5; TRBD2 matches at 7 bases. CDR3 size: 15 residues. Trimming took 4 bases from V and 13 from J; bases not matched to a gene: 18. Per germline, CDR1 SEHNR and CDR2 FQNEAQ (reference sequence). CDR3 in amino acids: CASSSVAPRGEERYF. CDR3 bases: TGTGCCAGCAGCTCGGTAGCGCCCCGGGGGGAAGAGCGGTACTTC. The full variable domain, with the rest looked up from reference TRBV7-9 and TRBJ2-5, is DTGVSQNPRHKITKRGQNVTFRCDPISEHNRLYWYRQTLGQGPEFLTYFQNEAQLEKSRLLSDRFSAERPKGSFSTLEIQRTEQGDSAMYLCASSSVAPRGEERYFGPGTRLLVL.

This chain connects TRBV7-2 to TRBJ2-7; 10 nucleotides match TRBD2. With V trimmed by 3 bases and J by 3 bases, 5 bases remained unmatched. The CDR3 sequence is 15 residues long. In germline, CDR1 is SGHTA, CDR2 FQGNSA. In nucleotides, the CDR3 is TGTGCCAGCAGCTTTCGAGCGGGAGGGATCTACGAGCAGTACTTC. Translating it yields CASSFRAGGIYEQYF. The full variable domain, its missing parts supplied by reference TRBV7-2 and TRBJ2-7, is GAGVSQSPSNKVTEKGKDVELRCDPISGHTALYWYRQSLGQGLEFLIYFQGNSAPDKSGLPSDRFSAERTGGSVSTLTIQRTQQEDSAVYLCASSFRAGGIYEQYFGPGTRLTVT.

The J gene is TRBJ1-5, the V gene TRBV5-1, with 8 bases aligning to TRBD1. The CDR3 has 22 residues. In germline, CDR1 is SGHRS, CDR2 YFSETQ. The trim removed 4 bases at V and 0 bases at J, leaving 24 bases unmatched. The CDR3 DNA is TGCGCCAGCAGCAACCGGGACAGGCCTGGTTATGTCGTCGGTGATAGCAATCAGCCCCAGCATTTT. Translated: CASSNRDRPGYVVGDSNQPQHF. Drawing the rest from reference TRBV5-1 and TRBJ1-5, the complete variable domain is KAGVTQTPRYLIKTRGQQVTLSCSPISGHRSVSWYQQTPGQGLQFLFEYFSETQRNKGNFPGRFSGRQFSNSRSEMNVSTLELGDSALYLCASSNRDRPGYVVGDSNQPQHFGDGTRLSIL.

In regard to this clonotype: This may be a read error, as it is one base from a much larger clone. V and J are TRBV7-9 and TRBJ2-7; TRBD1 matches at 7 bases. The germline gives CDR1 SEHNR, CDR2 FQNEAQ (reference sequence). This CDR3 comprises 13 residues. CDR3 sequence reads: CAGSRDRIYEQYF. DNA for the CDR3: TGTGCCGGCAGCCGGGACAGAATCTACGAGCAGTACTTC.

The CDR3 nucleotides read TGTGCCAGCAGCGAGACGGGACAGCCTTATGAAAAACTGTTTTTT. This codes for CASSETGQPYEKLFF. This chain joins TRBV6-1 and TRBJ1-4; 7 bases map to TRBD1. The V gene's germline CDR1 is MNHNS and CDR2 SASEGT. The CDR3 is made up of 15 amino acids. The V segment lost 6 bases and the J segment 6 bases; nucleotides outside the gene matches: 10.

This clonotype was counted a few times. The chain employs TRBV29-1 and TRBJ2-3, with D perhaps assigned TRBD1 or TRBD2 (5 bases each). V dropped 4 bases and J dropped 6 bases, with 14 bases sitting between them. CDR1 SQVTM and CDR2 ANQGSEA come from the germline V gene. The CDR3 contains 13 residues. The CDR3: CSVVGEGRDTQYF. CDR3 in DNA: TGCAGCGTTGTGGGCGAGGGGCGCGATACGCAGTATTTT.

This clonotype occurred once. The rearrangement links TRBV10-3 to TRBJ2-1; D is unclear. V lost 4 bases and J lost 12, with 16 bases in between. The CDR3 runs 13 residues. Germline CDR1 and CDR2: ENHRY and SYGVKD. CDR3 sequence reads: CAISGGIVVGQFF. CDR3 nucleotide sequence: TGTGCCATCAGTGGCGGAATCGTGGTTGGGCAGTTCTTC.

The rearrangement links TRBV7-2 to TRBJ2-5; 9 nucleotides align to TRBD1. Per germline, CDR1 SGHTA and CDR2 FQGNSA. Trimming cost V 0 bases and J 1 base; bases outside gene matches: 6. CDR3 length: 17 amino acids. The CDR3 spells CASSLALWTGAQETQYF. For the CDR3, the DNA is TGTGCCAGCAGCTTAGCTCTTTGGACAGGGGCCCAAGAGACCCAGTACTTC. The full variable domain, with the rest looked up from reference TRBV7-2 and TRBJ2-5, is GAGVSQSPSNKVTEKGKDVELRCDPISGHTALYWYRQSLGQGLEFLIYFQGNSAPDKSGLPSDRFSAERTGGSVSTLTIQRTQQEDSAVYLCASSLALWTGAQETQYFGPGTRLLVL.

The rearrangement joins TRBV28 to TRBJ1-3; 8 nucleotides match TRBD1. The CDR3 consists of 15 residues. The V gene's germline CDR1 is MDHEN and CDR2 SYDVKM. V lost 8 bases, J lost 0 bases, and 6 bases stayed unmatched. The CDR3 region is CASGPDRGSGNTIYF. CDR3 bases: TGTGCCAGCGGCCCCGACAGGGGCTCTGGAAACACCATATATTTT.

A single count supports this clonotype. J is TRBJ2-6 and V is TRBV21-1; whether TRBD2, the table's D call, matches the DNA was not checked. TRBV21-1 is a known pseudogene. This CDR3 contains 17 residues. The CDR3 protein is CASSYKSGLLGANVLTF. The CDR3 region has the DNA TGTGCCAGCAGCTATAAATCGGGACTGTTAGGGGCCAACGTCCTGACTTTC.